These 10 T cell receptor beta chains came from one sample sequenced in a study of cytomegalovirus exposure and HLA in healthy donors. Primers: 60 Vbeta forward and 13 Jbeta reverse. Sequenced by immunoSEQ multiplex PCR; TCRdb stores in-frame clones only, minus some. The sample includes 80,000 to 100,000 clones, around four fifths of them seen just once. The sequenced sample consisted of PBMCs. These TCRs come from a man aged 30 to 45 in good health and CMV-seronegative.

The rearrangement links TRBV30 to TRBJ2-6; 8 nucleotides agree with TRBD1. There are 18 residues in the CDR3. Trimming at V came to 1 base and at J to 2 bases, leaving 10 bases not matched to a gene. The germline CDR1 and CDR2 sequences are GTSNPN and SVGIG (reference sequence). The chain's CDR3 is CAWSAGTGGRAGANVLTF. The CDR3 DNA reads as TGTGCCTGGAGTGCCGGGACAGGAGGCCGGGCTGGGGCCAACGTCCTGACTTTC.

The CDR3 region is CAWRGDRGNTGELFF. CDR3 in DNA: TGTGCCTGGAGAGGGGACAGGGGTAACACCGGGGAGCTGTTTTTT. This chain joins TRBV30 and TRBJ2-2; TRBD1 matches 10 bases. Per the germline V gene, CDR1 is GTSNPN and CDR2 is SVGIG (reference sequence). Unmatched junction bases numbered 3, after V lost 3 bases and J lost 2 bases. The CDR3 runs to 15 residues. The full variable domain, its missing parts supplied by reference TRBV30 and TRBJ2-2, is SQTIHQWPATLVQPVGSPLSLECTVEGTSNPNLYWYRQAAGRGLQLLFYSVGIGQISSEVPQNLSASRPQDRQFILSSKKLLLSDSGFYLCAWRGDRGNTGELFFGEGSRLTVL.

CDR3 residues: CASSFTGTQDEQYF. Written as DNA, the CDR3 is TGTGCCAGCAGTTTCACCGGGACACAGGACGAGCAGTACTTC. The rearrangement uses TRBV27 and TRBJ2-7; possibly TRBD1 for D (6 bases). This CDR3 is built from 14 residues. Germline CDR1 reads MNHEY; CDR2 reads SMNVEV (reference sequence). Trimming took 3 bases from V and 5 from J, leaving 14 bases between them.

The chain uses TRBV6-1 and TRBJ1-3; maybe TRBD1 (6 bases). This CDR3 spans 15 amino acids. V was cut by 6 bases and J by 4 bases, with 16 bases left in between. CDR1 is MNHNS, CDR2 SASEGT, per germline. For the CDR3, the DNA is TGTGCCAGCAGCAACGACAGGCTCGGCGGAAACACCATATATTTT. Translated: CASSNDRLGGNTIYF.

This rearrangement joins TRBV7-9 to TRBJ1-4, with 11 bases that match TRBD1. Germline lookup yields CDR1 SEHNR and CDR2 FQNEAQ (reference sequence). J gave up 1 base and V 4 bases, and 2 bases lay outside the gene matches. The CDR3 runs 16 residues. CDR3: CASSSGQGGTNEKLFF. DNA for the CDR3: TGTGCCAGCAGCTCGGGACAGGGGGGAACTAATGAAAAACTGTTTTTT.

This chain uses TRBV25-1 with TRBJ1-4; TRBD1 matches 7 bases. Germline assignment: CDR1 MGHDK and CDR2 SYGVNS. The CDR3 contains 14 residues. J gave up 8 bases and V 5 bases, and 8 bases lay outside the gene matches. In DNA, the CDR3 is TGTGCCAGCAGTTATACGGGACAGTCGGAAAAACTGTTTTTT. Its protein is CASSYTGQSEKLFF.

The chain joins TRBV4-3 to TRBJ2-3; TRBD2 aligns across 7 bases. CDR1 is LGHNA, CDR2 YSLEER, per germline. With V trimmed by 4 bases and J by 1 base, 11 bases remained unmatched. CDR3 length: 17 amino acids. CDR3 in amino acids: CASSRGVREARTDTQYF. The CDR3 DNA sequence: TGCGCCAGCAGCCGGGGGGTTCGGGAGGCACGCACAGATACGCAGTATTTT.

The rearrangement uses TRBV5-1 and TRBJ2-1; TRBD2 agrees at 10 bases. Germline V lookup: CDR1 SGHRS, CDR2 YFSETQ. Unmatched junction bases numbered 8, after V lost 0 bases and J lost 8 bases. CDR3 length equals 16 residues. The CDR3 here is CASSLALAGAKDEQFF. For the CDR3, the DNA is TGCGCCAGCAGCTTGGCCCTAGCGGGAGCCAAGGATGAGCAGTTCTTC.

This chain connects TRBV19 to TRBJ2-6, with D possibly TRBD1 on 5 matching bases. V lost 8 bases, J lost 4 bases, and 9 bases lay in between. Per the germline V gene, CDR1 is LNHDA and CDR2 is SQIVND (reference sequence). The CDR3 totals 13 residues. In nucleotides, the CDR3 is TGTGCCAGTGCAGGGATCGGGGCCAACGTCCTGACTTTC. It codes for CASAGIGANVLTF.

This sequence joins TRBV7-2 and TRBJ2-2; D is perhaps TRBD1 (6 bases). The germline gives CDR1 SGHTA, CDR2 FQGNSA. CDR3 length: 15 residues. Trimming pared 5 bases from V and 5 bases from J, leaving 15 bases between. This CDR3 is CASSPRQGRTGELFF. The CDR3 nucleotides read TGTGCCAGCAGCCCCCGGCAGGGGAGAACCGGGGAGCTGTTTTTT.